This T cell receptor (beta chain) was recorded in a study of regulatory T cells in long-lasting Graves disease. Overall study: Less than 3 months of antithyroid drugs had been taken by newly diagnosed Graves' patients.

Indicated time point: newly diagnosed GD, antithyroid drugs for less than 3 months. Preparation of the TCR library used RNA extracted from PBMCs. CDR1 is MGHRA and CDR2 is YSYEKL in the germline V gene. The CDR3 is 15 residues long. J gave up 5 bases and V 0 bases, and 6 bases lay outside the gene matches. Combining iRepertoire HTBI primers with Arm-PCR of CDR3 regions, the authors built TCR beta libraries. In the original workflow: Identification across samples found about 61 TRBV and fewer than 15 TRBJ segments. MiXCR was run by TCRdb on the multiplex PCR reads, yielding one entry per CDR3 protein. TCRdb, not the original authors, processed these V and J calls. There are under 400,000 distinct CDR3 sequences in the sample; around 17% occur only once, and 25% to 30% lies in the top ten. These sequences were also reported in another study, on T cells in Graves' hyperthyroidism and ophthalmopathy. That source notes: Patients were aged 18 to 65, had disease duration under 2 months, and had newly diagnosed hyperthyroidism.

V and J are TRBV4-1 and TRBJ2-5; 7 nucleotides agree with TRBD1. This TCR was recovered from a man aged 35-49 years with Graves disease. The sequenced sample was peripheral blood mononuclear cells (PBMCs), obtained at new diagnosis, from a patient treated with antithyroid drugs. CDR3 amino acids: CASSQDGTADETQYF. Here the CDR3 DNA reads TGCGCCAGCAGCCAAGATGGGACAGCGGACGAGACCCAGTACTTC.